This TCR beta chain was captured by sequencing in a study of T cells in localized non-small cell lung cancer. Whole-study findings and limits: Adjacent uninvolved lung tissue had the highest T cell clonality, exceeding tumor. For the top 100 tumor clones, a median roughly 56 also appeared in adjacent lung. Tumor samples were not multi-region, leaving intratumor heterogeneity unexcluded.

Sequencing was performed with immunoSEQ multiplex PCR; in TCRdb, only in-frame clones are kept and a portion is missing. The sample shows about 51,000 clones, 81% of them seen only once. Regarding this clone: What it recognizes is unknown.

The CDR3 loop spans 19 amino acids. The ends lost 3 bases at V and 5 bases at J; junction bases unmatched: 18. Germline assignment: CDR1 MNHEY and CDR2 SMNVEV (reference sequence). The sequence was obtained from a man between 40 and 75 years old with stage III lung adenocarcinoma. The starting material was peripheral blood mononuclear cells, obtained before any cancer treatment. This chain connects TRBV27 to TRBJ1-1; 10 bases match TRBD1. The CDR3 nucleotides read TGTGCCAGCAGTTTGTTCTGGCCGGGACAGGGGATCTCGAGGACTGAAGCTTTCTTT. This sequence encodes CASSLFWPGQGISRTEAFF.